These 22 T cell receptor beta chains were sequenced from one sample in a study of tumor and adjacent non-tumor tissue in lung cancer. TCRbeta libraries were built with three rounds of nested PCR, modified from ARM-PCR. TCRdb reprocessed the multiplex PCR reads with MiXCR, giving one entry per CDR3 protein. The table includes about 90,000 distinct CDR3 sequences, 75% to 85% detected once. This sample's RNA came from whole unsorted tissue. More than 3 cm separated this lung sample from the edge of the tumor. The source material was distant non-tumor lung tissue. All receptors come from a woman in her forties or fifties with non-small cell lung cancer.

Note on this clonotype: One junction end disagrees with the germline gene, perhaps due to a read error. The chain recombines TRBV5-1 with TRBJ2-2, with 8 bases identical to TRBD1. Germline V gives CDR1 SGHRS, CDR2 YFSETQ. The CDR3 extends over 14 amino acids. DNA for the CDR3: TGCGCCAGTTCGACAGGGGCGAACACCGGGGACCTGTTTTTT. Translation: CASSTGANTGDLFF.

As regards this clonotype: One end of the junction does not line up with germline, which may come from a read error. The rearrangement uses TRBV10-3 and TRBJ2-3; D uncertain. The CDR3 runs to 14 residues. Per germline, CDR1 ENHRY and CDR2 SYGVKD. CDR3 region: CAISVSQASDMQYF. Here the CDR3 DNA reads TGTGCCATCAGTGTGTCCCAGGCTTCAGATATGCAGTATTTT.

Details on this clonotype: The junction departs from germline at one end; a sequencing error may be responsible. The rearrangement joins TRBV11-2 to TRBJ2-1, with a weak D call TRBD2 (5 bases). Germline V gene sequence: CDR1 SGHAT, CDR2 FQNNGV. The CDR3 runs to 13 residues. The CDR3 sequence: CANSLEAANEQFF. Written as DNA, the CDR3 is TGTGCCAACAGCTTGGAGGCGGCCAATGAGCAATTCTTC.

Worth noting for this clonotype: The germline gene is not matched at one end of the junction; a read error may be the cause. J is TRBJ2-1 and V is TRBV29-1; unclear D gene. This CDR3 contains 14 residues. Germline V gene lookup returns CDR1 SQVTM and CDR2 ANQGSEA. In DNA, the CDR3 is TGCAGCGTTAGCCGGAACAGCTCCTACAATGATCAGTTCTTC. It encodes CSVSRNSSYNDQFF.

On this clonotype itself: An end of the junction does not agree with germline; a read error may underlie this. This rearrangement joins TRBV5-1 to TRBJ2-2; a possible D gene is TRBD1 (6 bases). The CDR3 has 14 residues. Germline V CDR1 and CDR2: SGHRS, YFSETQ. CDR3 protein: CVGSLGQTPGDLFF. The CDR3 DNA reads as TGCGTCGGCAGCCTCGGACAGACCCCCGGGGATCTGTTTTTT. The full variable domain, with the rest looked up from reference TRBV5-1 and TRBJ2-2, is KAGVTQTPRYLIKTRGQQVTLSCSPISGHRSVSWYQQTPGQGLQFLFEYFSETQRNKGNFPGRFSGRQFSNSRSEMNVSTLELGDSALYLCVGSLGQTPGDLFFGEGSRLTVL.

Worth noting for this clonotype: No conserved phenylalanine or tryptophan ends this CDR3, so it is likely a read error. The rearrangement uses TRBV5-4 and TRBJ2-1; 10 nucleotides align to TRBD2. The CDR3 contains 15 residues. Germline CDR1 is SGHNT and CDR2 is YYREEE (reference sequence). In nucleotides, the CDR3 is TGTGCCATCAGCGGGAGGGTGGCCCCCTACAATGAGCAGTTCTCC. It specifies CAISGRVAPYNEQFS.

This clonotype appeared once. A junction end diverges from the germline sequence, so it may reflect a read error. J is TRBJ2-1 and V is TRBV6-2 or TRBV6-3, with TRBD2 as a possible D gene (5 bases). The CDR3 extends over 16 amino acids. CDR1 and CDR2 (germline): MNHEY, SVGEGT. CDR3 in DNA: TGTGCCAGCAATTATCCCCTGGAGGCTTCCTACAATGAACAGTTCTTC. This gives the protein CASNYPLEASYNEQFF.

This clonotype occurred many times. This chain joins TRBV6-4 and TRBJ2-7; possibly TRBD1 or TRBD2 for D (5 bases each). The CDR3 totals 13 residues. The V gene lost 11 bases and the J gene lost 6 bases, with 20 bases spanning the gap. Germline values: CDR1 MRHNA, CDR2 SNTAGT. This CDR3 is CARGPQDKCEQYF. CDR3 bases: TGTGCCCGCGGGCCACAGGATAAATGCGAGCAGTACTTC.

This clonotype appeared once. Germline and junction disagree at one end, which may indicate a read error. The rearrangement links TRBV20-1 to TRBJ1-5; the D gene is possibly TRBD1 (5 bases). CDR1 and CDR2 (germline): DFQATT, SNEGSKA (reference sequence). The CDR3 sequence is 15 residues long. In DNA form, the CDR3 reads TGCGGTGCTAGAGACTCCCGGGACGGCAATCAGCCCCAGCATTTT. Its translation: CGARDSRDGNQPQHF.

This clonotype has only a few counts. The junction differs from germline at one of its ends, possibly a read error. V is TRBV12-3 or TRBV12-4 and J is TRBJ1-1, with D possibly TRBD1 on 6 matching bases. There are 14 residues in the CDR3. The CDR3 here is CASSLLGQNTEASF. The CDR3 DNA is TGTGCCAGCAGTCTTCTTGGACAGAACACTGAAGCCTCCTTT.

As for this clonotype: A much bigger clone sits one base away, suggesting this may be a read error. The chain is built from TRBV2 and TRBJ2-1, with D possibly being TRBD1 (5 bases). Trimming removed 6 bases at V and 7 bases at J, with 13 bases between. The CDR3 contains 13 residues. Germline V CDR1 and CDR2: SNHLY, FYNNEI. The CDR3 protein is CASRVTEGNEQFF. CDR3 bases: TGTGCCAGCAGAGTGACAGAAGGGAATGAGCAGTTCTTC.

Notes on this clonotype: A single base separates this from a much larger clone, so it may be a read error. V usage is TRBV12-3 or TRBV12-4 and J usage is TRBJ2-1; 9 positions agree with TRBD2. This CDR3 is 14 amino acids long. J gave up 12 bases and V 2 bases, and 8 bases lay outside the gene matches. The CDR3, as DNA: TGTGCCAGCAGTTTACTAGCGGGGAGGGATGGGCAGTTCTTC. This translates into CASSLLAGRDGQFF.

This clonotype was counted once. Without the conserved terminal phenylalanine or tryptophan, this CDR3 likely stems from a read error. The V gene is TRBV10-3, the J gene TRBJ2-5; 7 positions match TRBD2. In germline, CDR1 is ENHRY, CDR2 SYGVKD. The CDR3 spans 13 residues. The CDR3 sequence is CVIASSGQETQYL. CDR3 nucleotide sequence: TGTGTCATCGCCTCTAGCGGACAAGAGACCCAGTACCTT.

Notes on this clonotype: The missing conserved phenylalanine or tryptophan at the end of this CDR3 makes a read error likely. The rearrangement links TRBV5-1 to TRBJ2-1; TRBD2 matches at 16 bases. The CDR3 is 20 residues long. Germline-derived CDR1 and CDR2 are SGHRS and YFSETQ. The CDR3 DNA is TGCGCCAGCAGTTATCATCAGGGGACTAGCGGGAGGGCCGCCTACAATGAACAGTTCTCG. It specifies CASSYHQGTSGRAAYNEQFS.

Concerning this clonotype: A much larger clone differs from this one at a single base, so this may be a read error. The rearrangement uses TRBV30 and TRBJ2-7; the D is unclear. Germline V gene data show CDR1 as GTSNPN and CDR2 as SVGIG (reference sequence). The CDR3 has 11 amino acids. The CDR3 coding sequence is TGTGTCTGGAGTCAGAACTACGAGCAGTACTTC. Protein: CVWSQNYEQYF.

This clonotype was recorded only once. One end of the junction is discordant with germline, which a read error may explain. The gene calls are TRBV28 and TRBJ1-6; 9 nucleotides agree with TRBD1. Looked up from germline, CDR1 is MDHEN and CDR2 is SYDVKM. CDR3 length: 14 amino acids. The CDR3 sequence: CVSSWRQGVSSLHF. The CDR3 DNA follows: TGTGTCAGCAGTTGGAGACAGGGGGTATCATCCCTCCACTTT.

This clonotype was seen a handful of times. The rearrangement joins TRBV12-3 or TRBV12-4 to TRBJ2-2, with D possibly being TRBD2 (6 bases). V was clipped by 6 bases and J by 7 bases, with 12 bases between them. The CDR3 length is 13 residues. The DNA for the CDR3 is TGTGCCAGCAGGTTATGCGGGATCGGGGAGCTGTTTTTT. Translation: CASRLCGIGELFF.

The table lists this clonotype with many counts. The V gene is TRBV28, the J gene TRBJ2-7, with no clear D. The germline V gene has CDR1 MDHEN and CDR2 SYDVKM. Trimming took 7 bases from V and 6 from J, leaving 13 bases between them. The CDR3 length is 12 residues. The CDR3 nucleotides read TGTGCCAGCACCCGGTGGGCTGGCGAGCAGTACTTC. Translating gives CASTRWAGEQYF.

This chain uses TRBV11-2 with TRBJ2-7; D gene unclear. The germline gives CDR1 SGHAT, CDR2 FQNNGV. CDR3 size: 13 residues. V shed 7 bases and J shed 6 bases, with 16 bases lying between them. The CDR3 bases are TGTGCCAGCAACTTGGTAGCAGGAGCCGAGCAGTACTTC. Its translation is CASNLVAGAEQYF. Together with reference TRBV11-2 and TRBJ2-7, the CDR3 gives the full variable domain: EAGVAQSPRYKIIEKRQSVAFWCNPISGHATLYWYQQILGQGPKLLIQFQNNGVVDDSQLPKDRFSAERLKGVDSTLKIQPAKLEDSAVYLCASNLVAGAEQYFGPGTRLTVT.

On this clonotype: This is likely a read error, given that the CDR3 carries no conserved phenylalanine or tryptophan at its end. The DNA is omitted, as the CDR3 cannot be located on it reliably, and the CDR3 follows TCRdb's listing. The chain couples TRBV4-2 to TRBJ1-2; TRBD1, the table's D call, lacks a check against the DNA. Germline CDR1 LGHNA, CDR2 YNFKEQ. The CDR3 contains 15 residues when both ends are counted. CDR3 residues: CASSQETGGSYGYTL.

Concerning this clonotype itself: Since the CDR3 does not end with the conserved phenylalanine or tryptophan, this likely comes from a read error. The chain has TRBV11-2 and TRBJ2-1, with a possible D match to TRBD1 (6 bases). The V gene's germline CDR1 is SGHAT and CDR2 FQNNGV. The CDR3 runs 13 residues. The chain's CDR3 is CASSLETGGEQFL. CDR3 bases: TGTGCCAGTAGCTTAGAGACAGGCGGCGAGCAGTTCCTC.

This clonotype was counted only a few times. This may be a read error: a much more frequent sequence differs by one nucleotide. The CDR3 nucleotides read TGTGCCATCAATGGGGGAGGGAGAGCCACAGATACGCAGTATTTT. Protein product: CAINGGGRATDTQYF. The gene calls are TRBV10-3 and TRBJ2-3, with 7 bases matching TRBD2. Germline V gives CDR1 ENHRY, CDR2 SYGVKD. V was clipped by 7 bases and J by 2 bases; unmatched bases: 9. This CDR3 has 15 amino acids.